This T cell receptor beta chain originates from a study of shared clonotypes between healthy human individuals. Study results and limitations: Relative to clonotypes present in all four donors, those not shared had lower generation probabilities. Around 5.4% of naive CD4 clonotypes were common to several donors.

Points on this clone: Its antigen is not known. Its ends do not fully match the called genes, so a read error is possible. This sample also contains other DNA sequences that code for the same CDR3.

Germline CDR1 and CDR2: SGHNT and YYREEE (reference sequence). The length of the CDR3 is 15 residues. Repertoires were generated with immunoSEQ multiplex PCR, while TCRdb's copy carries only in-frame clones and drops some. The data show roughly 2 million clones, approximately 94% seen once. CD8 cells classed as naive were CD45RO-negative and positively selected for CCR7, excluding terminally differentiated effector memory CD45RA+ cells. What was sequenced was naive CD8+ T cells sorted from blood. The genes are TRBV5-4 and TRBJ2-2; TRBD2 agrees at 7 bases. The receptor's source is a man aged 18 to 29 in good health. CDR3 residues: CASSLGTTNTGELFF. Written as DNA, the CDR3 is TGTGCCAGCAGCTTAGGGACTACGAATACCGGGGAGCTGTTTTTT. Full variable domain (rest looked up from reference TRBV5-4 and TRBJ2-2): ETGVTQSPTHLIKTRGQQVTLRCSSQSGHNTVSWYQQALGQGPQFIFQYYREEENGRGNFPPRFSGLQFPNYSSELNVNALELDDSALYLCASSLGTTNTGELFFGEGSRLTVL.